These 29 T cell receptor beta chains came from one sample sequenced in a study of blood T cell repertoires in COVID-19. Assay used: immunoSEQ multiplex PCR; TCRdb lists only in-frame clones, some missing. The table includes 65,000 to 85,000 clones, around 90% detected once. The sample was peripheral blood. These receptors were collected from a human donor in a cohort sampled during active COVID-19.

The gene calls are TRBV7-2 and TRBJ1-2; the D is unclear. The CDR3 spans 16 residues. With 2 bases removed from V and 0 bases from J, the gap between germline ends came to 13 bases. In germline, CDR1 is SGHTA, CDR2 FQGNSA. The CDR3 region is CASSLFGRDTNYGYTF. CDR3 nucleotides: TGTGCCAGCAGCTTATTCGGCAGAGACACTAACTATGGCTACACCTTC.

In DNA form, the CDR3 reads TGCGCCAGCAGCTTGAACGCTAGGCCTAGCTCCTACAATGAGCAGTTCTTC. This codes for CASSLNARPSSYNEQFF. The V gene is TRBV5-1, the J gene TRBJ2-1; no definite D call. Germline loops: CDR1 SGHRS, CDR2 YFSETQ. V lost 1 base, J lost 0 bases, and 14 bases lay in between. The length of the CDR3 is 17 residues.

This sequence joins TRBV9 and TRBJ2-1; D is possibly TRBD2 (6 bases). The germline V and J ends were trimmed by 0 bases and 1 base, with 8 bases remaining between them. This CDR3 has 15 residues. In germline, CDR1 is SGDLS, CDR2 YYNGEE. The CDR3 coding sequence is TGTGCCAGCAGCGTAGCGACTAGTTCCTACAATGAGCAGTTCTTC. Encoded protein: CASSVATSSYNEQFF.

The CDR3 spells CASSLVAGAGANVLTF. For the CDR3, the DNA is TGTGCCAGCAGCTTAGTGGCAGGGGCTGGGGCCAACGTCCTGACTTTC. The rearrangement joins TRBV11-3 to TRBJ2-6; D possibly corresponds to TRBD1 (6 bases). The CDR3 extends over 16 amino acids. V lost 1 base, J lost 2 bases, and 9 bases lay in between. Per the germline V gene, CDR1 is SGHNT and CDR2 is YENEEA.

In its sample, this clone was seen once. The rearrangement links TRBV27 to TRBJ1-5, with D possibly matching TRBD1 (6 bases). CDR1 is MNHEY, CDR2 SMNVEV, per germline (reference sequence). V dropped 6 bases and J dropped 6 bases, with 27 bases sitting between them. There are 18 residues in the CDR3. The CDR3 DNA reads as TGTGCCAGCAGCCCCCAAGGGGGTCCCCACCGTTTGGCTCAGCCCCAGCATTTT. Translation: CASSPQGGPHRLAQPQHF.

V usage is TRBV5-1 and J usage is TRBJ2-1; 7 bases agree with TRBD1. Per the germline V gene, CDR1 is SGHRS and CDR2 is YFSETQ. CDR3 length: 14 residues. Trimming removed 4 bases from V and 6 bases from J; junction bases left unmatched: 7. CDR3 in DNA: TGCGCCAGCAGCGTCCCGACAGGGTTCAATGAGCAGTTCTTC. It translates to CASSVPTGFNEQFF. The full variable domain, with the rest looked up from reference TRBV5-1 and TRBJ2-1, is KAGVTQTPRYLIKTRGQQVTLSCSPISGHRSVSWYQQTPGQGLQFLFEYFSETQRNKGNFPGRFSGRQFSNSRSEMNVSTLELGDSALYLCASSVPTGFNEQFFGPGTRLTVL.

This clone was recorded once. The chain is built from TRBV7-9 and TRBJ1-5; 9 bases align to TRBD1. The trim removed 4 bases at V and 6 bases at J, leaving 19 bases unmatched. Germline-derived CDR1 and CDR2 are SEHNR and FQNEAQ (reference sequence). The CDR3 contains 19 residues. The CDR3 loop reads CASSSNKGQGILGGQPQHF. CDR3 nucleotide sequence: TGTGCCAGCAGCTCAAATAAGGGACAGGGTATCCTAGGTGGTCAGCCCCAGCATTTT.

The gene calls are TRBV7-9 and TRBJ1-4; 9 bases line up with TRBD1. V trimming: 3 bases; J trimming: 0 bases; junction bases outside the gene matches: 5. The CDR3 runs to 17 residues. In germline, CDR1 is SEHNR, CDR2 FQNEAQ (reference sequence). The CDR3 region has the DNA TGTGCCAGCAGCTTGGGACAGGGTGGAGCAACTAATGAAAAACTGTTTTTT. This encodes CASSLGQGGATNEKLFF. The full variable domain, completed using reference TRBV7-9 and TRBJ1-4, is DTGVSQNPRHKITKRGQNVTFRCDPISEHNRLYWYRQTLGQGPEFLTYFQNEAQLEKSRLLSDRFSAERPKGSFSTLEIQRTEQGDSAMYLCASSLGQGGATNEKLFFGSGTQLSVL.

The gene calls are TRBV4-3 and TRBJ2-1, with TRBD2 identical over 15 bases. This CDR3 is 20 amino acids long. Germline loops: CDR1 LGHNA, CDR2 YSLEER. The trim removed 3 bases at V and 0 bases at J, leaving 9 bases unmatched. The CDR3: CASSHISGLAGGSSYNEQFF. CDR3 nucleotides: TGCGCCAGCAGCCACATCTCGGGACTAGCGGGGGGTTCCTCCTACAATGAGCAGTTCTTC.

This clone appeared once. The CDR3 spells CASSPDGMDGYTF. In DNA, the CDR3 is TGCGCCAGCAGCCCCGACGGGATGGATGGCTACACCTTC. V is TRBV5-1 and J is TRBJ1-2; D remains ambiguous. From germline, CDR1 is SGHRS and CDR2 YFSETQ. The CDR3 extends over 13 amino acids. Trimming shortened V by 4 bases and J by 6 bases, and 13 bases separated the two germline ends.

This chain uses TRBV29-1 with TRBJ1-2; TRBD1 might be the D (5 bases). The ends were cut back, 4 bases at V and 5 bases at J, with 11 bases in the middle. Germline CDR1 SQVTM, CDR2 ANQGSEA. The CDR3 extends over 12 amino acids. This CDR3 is CSVARQGYGYTF. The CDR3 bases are TGCAGCGTTGCTCGGCAGGGTTATGGCTACACCTTC.

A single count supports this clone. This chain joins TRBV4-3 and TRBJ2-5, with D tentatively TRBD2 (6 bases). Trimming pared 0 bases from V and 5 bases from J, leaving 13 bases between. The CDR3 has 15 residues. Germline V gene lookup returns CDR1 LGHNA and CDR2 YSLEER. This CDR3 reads CASSQDNAGWETQYF. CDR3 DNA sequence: TGCGCCAGCAGCCAAGATAACGCGGGGTGGGAGACCCAGTACTTC.

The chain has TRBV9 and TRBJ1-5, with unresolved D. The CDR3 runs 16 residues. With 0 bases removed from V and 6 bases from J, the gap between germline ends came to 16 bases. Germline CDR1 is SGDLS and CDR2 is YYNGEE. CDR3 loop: CASSVGSNFPSQPQHF. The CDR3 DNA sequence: TGTGCCAGCAGCGTAGGGAGCAATTTCCCCAGTCAGCCCCAGCATTTT.

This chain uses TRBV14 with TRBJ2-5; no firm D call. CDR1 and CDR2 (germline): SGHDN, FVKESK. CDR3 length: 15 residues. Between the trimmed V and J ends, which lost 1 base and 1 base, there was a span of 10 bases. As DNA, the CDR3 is TGTGCCAGCAGCCAAGCCCTACCAGGCCAAGAGACCCAGTACTTC. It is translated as CASSQALPGQETQYF.

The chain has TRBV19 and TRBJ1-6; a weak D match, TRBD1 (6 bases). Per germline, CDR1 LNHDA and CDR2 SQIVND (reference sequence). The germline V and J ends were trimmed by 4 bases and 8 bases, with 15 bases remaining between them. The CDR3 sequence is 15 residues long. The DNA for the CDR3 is TGTGCCAGTAGTAGGAACAGGGCCGGGGATTCACCCCTCCACTTT. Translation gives CASSRNRAGDSPLHF.

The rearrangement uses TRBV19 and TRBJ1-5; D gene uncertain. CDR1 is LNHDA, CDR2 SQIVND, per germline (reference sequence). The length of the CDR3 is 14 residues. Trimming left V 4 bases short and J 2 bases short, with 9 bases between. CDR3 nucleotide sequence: TGTGCCAGTAGTAACGGGTGGGGCAATCAGCCCCAGCATTTT. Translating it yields CASSNGWGNQPQHF. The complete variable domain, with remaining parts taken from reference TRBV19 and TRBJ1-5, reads DGGITQSPKYLFRKEGQNVTLSCEQNLNHDAMYWYRQDPGQGLRLIYYSQIVNDFQKGDIAEGYSVSREKKESFPLTVTSAQKNPTAFYLCASSNGWGNQPQHFGDGTRLSIL.

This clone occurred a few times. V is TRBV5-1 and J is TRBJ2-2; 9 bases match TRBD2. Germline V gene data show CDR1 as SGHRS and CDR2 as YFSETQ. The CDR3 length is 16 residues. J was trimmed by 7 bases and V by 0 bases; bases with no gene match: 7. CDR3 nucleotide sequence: TGCGCCAGCAGCTTGGATGGCGGGGGGGCAGTCGGGGAGCTGTTTTTT. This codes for CASSLDGGGAVGELFF.

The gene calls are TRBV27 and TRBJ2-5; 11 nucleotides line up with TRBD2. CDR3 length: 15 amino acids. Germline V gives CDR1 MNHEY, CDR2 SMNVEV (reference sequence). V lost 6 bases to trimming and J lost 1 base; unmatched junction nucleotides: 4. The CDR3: CASSRLAGFQETQYF. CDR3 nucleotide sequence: TGTGCCAGCAGCAGACTAGCGGGGTTCCAAGAGACCCAGTACTTC.

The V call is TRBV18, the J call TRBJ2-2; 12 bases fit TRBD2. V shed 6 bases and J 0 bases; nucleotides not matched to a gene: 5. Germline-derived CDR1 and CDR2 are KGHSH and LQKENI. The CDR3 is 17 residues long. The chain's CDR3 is CASSSLAGGSNTGELFF. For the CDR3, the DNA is TGTGCCAGCTCGTCACTAGCGGGGGGCTCGAACACCGGGGAGCTGTTTTTT. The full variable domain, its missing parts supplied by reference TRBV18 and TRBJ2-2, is NAGVMQNPRHLVRRRGQEARLRCSPMKGHSHVYWYRQLPEEGLKFMVYLQKENIIDESGMPKERFSAEFPKEGPSILRIQQVVRGDSAAYFCASSSLAGGSNTGELFFGEGSRLTVL.

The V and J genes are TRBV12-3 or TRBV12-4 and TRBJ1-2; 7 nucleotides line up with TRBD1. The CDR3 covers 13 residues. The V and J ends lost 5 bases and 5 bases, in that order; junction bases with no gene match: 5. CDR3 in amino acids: CASSKTGTYGYTF. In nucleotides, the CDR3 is TGTGCCAGCAGTAAGACAGGGACGTATGGCTACACCTTC.

CDR3 sequence reads: CASSLDTQALGLTSEQYF. In nucleotides, the CDR3 is TGTGCCAGCAGCTTAGATACTCAGGCACTCGGACTAACTTCCGAGCAGTACTTC. The V and J genes are TRBV7-9 and TRBJ2-7; tentative D call: TRBD2 (6 bases). The germline V and J ends were trimmed by 1 base and 6 bases, with 25 bases remaining between them. CDR1 is SEHNR and CDR2 is FQNEAQ in the germline V gene (reference sequence). The CDR3 covers 18 residues.

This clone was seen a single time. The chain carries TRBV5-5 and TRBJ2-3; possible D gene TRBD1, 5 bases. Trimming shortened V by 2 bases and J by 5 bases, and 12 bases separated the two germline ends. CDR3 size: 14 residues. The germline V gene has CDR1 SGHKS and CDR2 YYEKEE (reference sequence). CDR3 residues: CASSLIRGQDTQYF. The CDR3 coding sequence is TGTGCCAGCAGCTTAATAAGGGGCCAAGATACGCAGTATTTT. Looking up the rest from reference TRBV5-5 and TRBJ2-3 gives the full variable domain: DAGVTQSPTHLIKTRGQQVTLRCSPISGHKSVSWYQQVLGQGPQFIFQYYEKEERGRGNFPDRFSARQFPNYSSELNVNALLLGDSALYLCASSLIRGQDTQYFGPGTRLTVL.

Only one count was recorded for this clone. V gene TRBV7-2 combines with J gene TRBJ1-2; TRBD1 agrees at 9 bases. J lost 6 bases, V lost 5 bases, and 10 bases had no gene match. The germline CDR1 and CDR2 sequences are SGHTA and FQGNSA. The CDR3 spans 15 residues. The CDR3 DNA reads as TGTGCCAGCAGCATTCGACAGGGGGATAGGAATGGCTACACCTTC. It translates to CASSIRQGDRNGYTF.

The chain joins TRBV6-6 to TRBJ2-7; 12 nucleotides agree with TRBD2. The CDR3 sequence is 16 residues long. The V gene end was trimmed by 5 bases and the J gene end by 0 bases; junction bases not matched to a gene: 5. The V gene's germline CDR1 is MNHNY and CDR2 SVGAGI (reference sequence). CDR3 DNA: TGTGCCAGCAGTCTCGGACTAGCGGGGACCTCCTACGAGCAGTACTTC. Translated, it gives CASSLGLAGTSYEQYF.

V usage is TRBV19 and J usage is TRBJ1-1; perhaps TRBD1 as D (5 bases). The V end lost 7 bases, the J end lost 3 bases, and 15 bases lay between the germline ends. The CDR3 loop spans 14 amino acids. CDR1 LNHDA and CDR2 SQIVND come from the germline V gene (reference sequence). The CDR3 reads CASMRRGVHTEAFF. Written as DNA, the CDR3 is TGTGCCAGTATGAGGCGGGGGGTCCACACTGAAGCTTTCTTT.

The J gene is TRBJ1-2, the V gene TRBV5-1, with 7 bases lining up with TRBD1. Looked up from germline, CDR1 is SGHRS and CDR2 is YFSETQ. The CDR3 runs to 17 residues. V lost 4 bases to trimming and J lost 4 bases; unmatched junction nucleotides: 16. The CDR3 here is CASSPGGQVGSFYGYTF. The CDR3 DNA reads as TGCGCCAGCAGCCCGGGCGGACAGGTCGGGAGCTTCTATGGCTACACCTTC.

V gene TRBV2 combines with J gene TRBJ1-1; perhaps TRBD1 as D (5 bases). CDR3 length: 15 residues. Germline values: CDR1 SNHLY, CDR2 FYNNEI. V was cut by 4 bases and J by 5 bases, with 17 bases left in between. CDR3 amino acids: CASSALGGAGTEAFF. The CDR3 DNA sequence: TGTGCCAGCAGTGCCCTCGGAGGGGCTGGGACTGAAGCTTTCTTT.

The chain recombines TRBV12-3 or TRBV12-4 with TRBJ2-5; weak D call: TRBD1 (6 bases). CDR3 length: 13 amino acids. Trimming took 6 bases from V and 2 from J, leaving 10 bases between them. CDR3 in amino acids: CASRPDSQETQYF. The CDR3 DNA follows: TGTGCCAGCAGGCCGGACAGTCAAGAGACCCAGTACTTC.

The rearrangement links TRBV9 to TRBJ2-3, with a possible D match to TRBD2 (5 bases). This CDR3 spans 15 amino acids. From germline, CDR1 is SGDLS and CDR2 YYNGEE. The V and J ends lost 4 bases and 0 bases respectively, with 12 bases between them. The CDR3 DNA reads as TGTGCCAGCAGCCCATCGGGGTCTAGCACAGATACGCAGTATTTT. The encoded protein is CASSPSGSSTDTQYF.